The clone carrying this T cell receptor beta chain came up many times. Per the original data handling: For papillary thyroid cancer, a distant-metastasis classifier was constructed from CDR3 differences observed across clinicopathological groups. TCRdb reanalyzed the PCR reads with MiXCR. The V and J calls follow TCRdb's processing rather than the paper's. The sample has 43,000 or so clones; around 4% are singletons. Nobody among the patients had been given any treatment before thyroid surgery. The CDR3 is 12 amino acids. Germline loops: CDR1 LGHNT, CDR2 FRNRAP. The V end was cut by 2 bases, the J end by 6 bases, with 8 bases between. The entry originates in a study of metastatic and nonmetastatic thyroid tumors. In the study overall: Repertoire data that came from the blood and tumor or nodule tissue of malignant and benign thyroid patients were compared.

The chain employs TRBV12-5 and TRBJ2-7; D is unresolved. Sequencing used blood. This sequence originates from a female donor with papillary thyroid cancer or a benign thyroid nodule (not recorded which). Some clones in this sample may be carry-over from other donors' samples. The CDR3 bases are TGTGCTAGTGGTTTGCCCTCTCTCGAGCAGTACTTC. Protein: CASGLPSLEQYF.